The text below deals with one T cell receptor beta chain. This record comes from a study of radiotherapy plus CTLA-4 blockade in lung cancer. Clones were sequenced by immunoSEQ multiplex PCR, and TCRdb holds only the in-frame ones, with some missing. In the table there are approximately 94,000 clones, around 83% of which are singletons. This CDR3 has 14 amino acids. Trimming shortened V by 6 bases and J by 0 bases, and 12 bases separated the two germline ends. From germline, CDR1 is SGHRS and CDR2 YFSETQ. The chain carries TRBV5-1 and TRBJ1-2; D not certain. The sequences come from peripheral blood, collected from a patient treated with radiotherapy plus ipilimumab. This TCR came from a human donor with non-small cell lung cancer that progressed on radiotherapy plus ipilimumab. The CDR3 here is CASTNGPTNYGYTF. In DNA, the CDR3 is TGCGCCAGCACGAATGGACCGACTAACTATGGCTACACCTTC.